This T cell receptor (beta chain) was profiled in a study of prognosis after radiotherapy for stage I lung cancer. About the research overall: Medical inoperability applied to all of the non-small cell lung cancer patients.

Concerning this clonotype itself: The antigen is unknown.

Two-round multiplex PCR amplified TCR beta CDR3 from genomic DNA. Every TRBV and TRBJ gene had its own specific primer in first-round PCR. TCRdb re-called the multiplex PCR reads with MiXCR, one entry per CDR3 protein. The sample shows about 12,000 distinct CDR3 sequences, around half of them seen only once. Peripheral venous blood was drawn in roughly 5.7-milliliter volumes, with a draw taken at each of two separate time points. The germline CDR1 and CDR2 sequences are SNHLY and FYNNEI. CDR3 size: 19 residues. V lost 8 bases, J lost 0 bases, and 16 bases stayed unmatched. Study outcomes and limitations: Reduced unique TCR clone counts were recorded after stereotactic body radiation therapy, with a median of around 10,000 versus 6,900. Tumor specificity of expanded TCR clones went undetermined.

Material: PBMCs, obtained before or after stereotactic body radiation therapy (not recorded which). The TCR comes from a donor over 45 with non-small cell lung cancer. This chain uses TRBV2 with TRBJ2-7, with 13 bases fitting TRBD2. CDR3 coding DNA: TGTGCCAGCTCCGGGACCGGGACTAGCGGGGTTATGATCTCCTACGAGCAGTACTTC. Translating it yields CASSGTGTSGVMISYEQYF. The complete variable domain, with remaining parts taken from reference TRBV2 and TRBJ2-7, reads EPEVTQTPSHQVTQMGQEVILRCVPISNHLYFYWYRQILGQKVEFLVSFYNNEISEKSEIFDDQFSVERPDGSNFTLKIRSTKLEDSAMYFCASSGTGTSGVMISYEQYFGPGTRLTVT.